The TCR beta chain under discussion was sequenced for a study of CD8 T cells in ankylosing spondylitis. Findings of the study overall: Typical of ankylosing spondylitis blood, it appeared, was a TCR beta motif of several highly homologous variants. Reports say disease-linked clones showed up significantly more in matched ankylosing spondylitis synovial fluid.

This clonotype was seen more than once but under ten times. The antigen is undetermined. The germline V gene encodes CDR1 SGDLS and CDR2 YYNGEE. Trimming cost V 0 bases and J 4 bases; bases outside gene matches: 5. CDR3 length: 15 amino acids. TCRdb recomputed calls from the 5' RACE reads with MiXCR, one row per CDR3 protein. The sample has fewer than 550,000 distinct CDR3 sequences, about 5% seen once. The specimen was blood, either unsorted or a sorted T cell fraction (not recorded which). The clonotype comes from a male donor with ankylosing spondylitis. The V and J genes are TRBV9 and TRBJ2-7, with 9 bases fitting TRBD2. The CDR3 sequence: CASSVGAGGQYEQYF. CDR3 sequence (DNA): TGTGCCAGCAGCGTAGGGGCGGGAGGGCAGTACGAGCAGTACTTC.